This TCR beta chain was captured in a study of CD8 T cells in Susac syndrome. Findings and caveats of the study: Regarding the TCR sequencing and HLA analysis, the study admitted that a relatively small number of individuals were involved.

With regard to this clonotype: Its target is unknown.

The germline gives CDR1 SGHNT, CDR2 YYREEE (reference sequence). The junction had 9 bases not matched to a gene; V was cut back by 4 bases and J by 7 bases. This CDR3 is 16 amino acids long. Random-hexamer reverse transcription was applied to roughly 0.5 to 1 ug RNA. TCRdb re-derived calls from the immunoSEQ multiplex PCR reads in MiXCR, one entry per CDR3 protein. The sample holds about 250,000 distinct CDR3 sequences, approximately 92% seen once. The sequenced target, TCR beta, came from blood CD8+ and CD4+ T cells. CD8+ and CD4+ T cells were negatively isolated; TEMRA cells were FACS-enriched. The chain recombines TRBV5-4 with TRBJ2-1; TRBD2 aligns across 12 bases. The TCR comes from a human donor with multiple sclerosis. The sample was CD4+ T cells from PBMCs. The CDR3, as DNA: TGTGCCAGCAGCCTGTCTAGCGGGAGGGCCTCAAATGAGCAGTTCTTC. It yields the protein CASSLSSGRASNEQFF.